This T cell receptor beta chain was found in a study of regulatory T cells in long-lasting Graves disease. This clonotype came up many times. Documented time point: persistent/refractory GD, antithyroid drugs over 5 years with positive TRAb. RNA extracted from PBMCs served as the sequencing template. Patients were enrolled at an endocrinology department in Xi'an, China. CDR3-region Arm-PCR and iRepertoire HTBI primers produced the TCR beta libraries. In the study's own analysis: Samples revealed about 63 TRBV and approximately 15 TRBJ segments. One entry per CDR3 protein results from TCRdb running MiXCR on the multiplex PCR reads. The authors' filters were not applied to this entry. The data show almost 350,000 distinct CDR3 sequences, with 15% to 20% seen just once and 29% held by the top ten. The sequences come from peripheral blood mononuclear cells (PBMCs), collected when the disease was refractory, from a patient treated with antithyroid drugs. The receptor comes from a female donor with Graves disease.

The CDR3 reads CASSYDPGQGHQPQHF. The CDR3 nucleotides are TGTGCCAGCAGTTACGACCCGGGACAGGGCCATCAGCCCCAGCATTTT. The chain joins TRBV6-5 to TRBJ1-5; 9 nucleotides match TRBD1. Germline assignment: CDR1 MNHEY and CDR2 SVGAGI. The CDR3 has 16 residues. The V segment lost 2 bases and the J segment 5 bases; nucleotides outside the gene matches: 7.